This is a list of T cell receptor beta chains from one sample in a study of T cell responses to AZD1222 COVID-19 vaccine. TCRdb keeps only in-frame clones here, not all; method: immunoSEQ multiplex PCR. The repertoire has about 150,000 clones, around 86% of them found once; the top ten carry just over 9%. The sample here was peripheral blood, taken 28 days after the second AZD1222 dose. Every receptor here comes from an adult who received the AZD1222 COVID-19 vaccine. CDR3s include the opening cysteine and the closing phenylalanine or tryptophan. A D gene is named only where the DNA matches it firmly. The size field is filled for only some rows; it gives once, few, many or a size class.

j_call v_call clone_size d_call cdr3_aa cdr3_nt
TRBJ2-2 TRBV29-1 - TRBD2 CSARLAGQTGELFF TGCAGCGCCCGACTAGCGGGACAGACCGGGGAGCTGTTTTTT
TRBJ2-1 TRBV7-2 few TRBD1 CASSFDRGSYNEQFF TGTGCCAGCAGCTTCGACAGGGGCTCCTACAATGAGCAGTTCTTC
TRBJ1-1 TRBV5-1 - - CASSLEVGIRRAEAFF TGCGCCAGCAGCTTGGAGGTAGGCATCCGGAGGGCTGAAGCTTTCTTT
TRBJ1-4 TRBV7-9 - TRBD1 CASSIQGAREKLFF TGTGCCAGCAGCATACAGGGGGCGCGGGAAAAACTGTTTTTT
TRBJ2-3 TRBV28 - - CASRGGGAGTDTQYF TGTGCCAGCAGGGGTGGAGGGGCGGGGACAGATACGCAGTATTTT
TRBJ2-2 TRBV9 - - CASSVGGSNTGELFF TGTGCCAGCAGCGTAGGGGGGTCCAACACCGGGGAGCTGTTTTTT
TRBJ2-5 TRBV5-1 - TRBD1 CASSSGTGQETQYF TGCGCCAGCAGCTCAGGGACAGGACAAGAGACCCAGTACTTC
TRBJ2-3 TRBV5-5 - TRBD2 CASSFTGLDYADTQYF TGTGCCAGCAGCTTCACGGGACTAGATTACGCAGATACGCAGTATTTT
TRBJ2-7 TRBV7-6 - TRBD2 CASSLSRGRPGGPTYEQYF TGTGCCAGCAGCTTATCTCGGGGTCGTCCGGGAGGGCCGACCTACGAGCAGTACTTC
TRBJ2-1 TRBV28 - TRBD1 CASSLAGQGGDEQFF TGTGCCAGCAGTTTAGCGGGACAGGGAGGTGATGAGCAGTTCTTC
TRBJ2-1 TRBV18 - TRBD1 CASSPQIRGLNEQFF TGTGCCAGCTCACCCCAAATCAGGGGGCTCAATGAGCAGTTCTTC
TRBJ1-2 TRBV3-1/TRBV3-2 - TRBD1 CASSQRGGGLSNYGYTF TGTGCCAGCAGCCAGCGAGGAGGGGGCTTGTCTAACTATGGCTACACCTTC
TRBJ1-6 TRBV28 - - CASSLLAQPLSSYNSPLHF TGTGCCAGCAGTTTATTGGCCCAACCCTTAAGCTCCTATAATTCACCCCTCCACTTT
TRBJ2-1 TRBV7-8 - TRBD2 CASTQRASGMVGNEQFF TGTGCCAGCACCCAGAGGGCTAGCGGGATGGTAGGGAATGAGCAGTTCTTC
TRBJ2-1 TRBV7-9 - - CASSNRGTPSYNEQFF TGTGCCAGCAGTAATCGCGGGACACCTTCCTACAATGAGCAGTTCTTC
TRBJ2-7 TRBV5-1 - - CASSLEGIGYEQYF TGCGCCAGCAGCTTGGAGGGTATTGGCTACGAGCAGTACTTC
TRBJ2-1 TRBV19 - TRBD2 CASSIPGLAGGNEQFF TGTGCCAGTAGTATCCCCGGACTAGCGGGAGGCAATGAGCAGTTCTTC
TRBJ2-1 TRBV7-2 - - CASSLGRIAAGGEQFF TGTGCCAGCAGCTTAGGACGGATAGCGGCCGGGGGTGAGCAGTTCTTC
TRBJ2-1 TRBV6-2/TRBV6-3 - - CASSYPLMGGPNQYNEQFF TGTGCCAGCAGTTACCCGCTTATGGGGGGGCCCAATCAATACAATGAGCAGTTCTTC
TRBJ1-6 TRBV30 - - CAWSVGATRGNSPLHF TGTGCCTGGAGTGTAGGGGCGACCAGGGGTAATTCACCCCTCCACTTT
TRBJ1-4 TRBV4-3 - - CASSQGFGDRINEKLFF TGCGCCAGCAGCCAAGGGTTCGGGGACCGGATTAATGAAAAACTGTTTTTT
TRBJ2-1 TRBV19 - TRBD2 CASSIRAGDNEQFF TGTGCCAGTAGTATTAGAGCGGGAGACAATGAGCAGTTCTTC
TRBJ1-3 TRBV5-8 - - CASSLRGALGNTIYF TGTGCCAGCAGCTTGAGAGGGGCGCTCGGAAACACCATATATTTT
TRBJ2-1 TRBV9 - TRBD2 CASSDLAGGAHNEQFF TGTGCCAGCAGCGATCTAGCGGGAGGCGCGCACAATGAGCAGTTCTTC
TRBJ2-1 TRBV6-5 - - CASSYSIRNEQFF TGTGCCAGCAGTTACTCGATACGCAATGAGCAGTTCTTC
TRBJ1-1 TRBV5-3 - - CARSPDTPDTEAFF TGTGCCAGAAGTCCCGACACCCCGGACACTGAAGCTTTCTTT
TRBJ2-1 TRBV7-2 - - CASSLGHSLIEQFF TGTGCCAGCAGCTTAGGGCATAGCCTAATCGAGCAGTTCTTC
TRBJ2-7 TRBV2 - TRBD1 CAIGTEKSVEQYF TGTGCCATCGGGACAGAGAAGTCTGTCGAGCAGTACTTC
TRBJ1-2 TRBV2 - - CASSEALAANYGYTF TGTGCCAGCAGTGAAGCGCTTGCAGCTAACTATGGCTACACCTTC
TRBJ1-3 TRBV3-1/TRBV3-2 - TRBD1 CASSPRTGTSGNTIYF TGTGCCAGCAGCCCACGGACAGGGACCTCTGGAAACACCATATATTTT
TRBJ1-3 TRBV7-6 - - CASSLTRDPGNTIYF TGTGCCAGCAGCCTTACAAGGGATCCTGGAAACACCATATATTTT
TRBJ2-7 TRBV7-9 - - CASSSGQAGRGGSYEQYF TGTGCCAGCAGCTCTGGACAGGCCGGCCGGGGAGGGTCCTACGAGCAGTACTTC
TRBJ2-5 TRBV12-1 - - CASSFKRGLAGVETQYF TGTGCCAGCAGCTTTAAGAGGGGACTAGCGGGAGTAGAGACCCAGTACTTC
TRBJ2-5 TRBV19 - - CASNPPGETQYF TGTGCCAGTAACCCCCCGGGGGAGACCCAGTACTTC
TRBJ2-2 TRBV2 - - CASRGLGINTGELFF TGTGCCAGCAGGGGACTTGGGATTAACACCGGGGAGCTGTTTTTT
TRBJ2-7 TRBV20-1 - - CSASQTTEQYF TGCAGTGCTAGTCAGACTACCGAGCAGTACTTC
TRBJ2-7 TRBV6-1 - TRBD1 CASSSRDRGLYEQYF TGTGCCAGCAGTTCCCGGGACAGGGGGCTTTACGAGCAGTACTTC
TRBJ1-2 TRBV2 - TRBD1 CASSPGTGGVISYTF TGTGCCAGCAGTCCCGGGACAGGGGGCGTTATTAGCTACACCTTC
TRBJ2-5 TRBV6-2/TRBV6-3 - TRBD2 CASSTTSGAPFLETQYF TGTGCCAGCAGCACGACTAGCGGGGCACCCTTCTTGGAGACCCAGTACTTC
TRBJ1-2 TRBV28 - TRBD1 CASRTTGTGWYGYTF TGTGCCAGCCGAACGACCGGGACAGGATGGTATGGCTACACCTTC
TRBJ2-4 TRBV7-9 - - CASSHRAEDIQYF TGTGCCAGCAGCCACAGGGCCGAGGACATTCAGTACTTC
TRBJ2-7 TRBV6-5 - - CASQQHPYEQYF TGTGCCAGCCAACAACATCCCTACGAGCAGTACTTC
TRBJ2-7 TRBV3-1/TRBV3-2 once TRBD1 CASSQGDRYEQYF TGTGCCAGCAGCCAAGGGGACAGATACGAGCAGTACTTC
TRBJ2-7 TRBV6-4 - - CASSDQSTYEQYF TGTGCCAGCAGTGACCAATCCACCTACGAGCAGTACTTC
TRBJ1-3 TRBV19 - TRBD1 CASSVGQGSSGNTIYF TGTGCCAGTAGTGTCGGACAGGGAAGCTCTGGAAACACCATATATTTT
TRBJ2-7 TRBV29-1 - - CSVIPAEGTYEQYF TGCAGCGTCATCCCGGCGGAGGGCACCTACGAGCAGTACTTC
TRBJ2-3 TRBV2 - - CASSEDRTNLGTDTQYF TGTGCCAGCAGTGAGGACAGAACGAATCTCGGCACAGATACGCAGTATTTT
TRBJ1-2 TRBV7-2 - - CASSLEGYGYTF TGTGCCAGCAGCTTAGAGGGCTATGGCTACACCTTC
TRBJ2-1 TRBV18 few - CASSPEGDLYNEQFF TGTGCCAGCTCACCTGAGGGAGACCTCTACAATGAGCAGTTCTTC
TRBJ2-7 TRBV11-2 - - CASSFSWGGFAEQYF TGTGCCAGCAGCTTCAGTTGGGGGGGCTTCGCCGAGCAGTACTTC
TRBJ1-5 TRBV3-1/TRBV3-2 - - CASSQDRRRVEPQHF TGTGCCAGCAGCCAAGACCGCAGGCGGGTTGAGCCCCAGCATTTT
TRBJ2-1 TRBV11-2 - TRBD2 CASSLGGGNEQFF TGTGCCAGCAGCTTAGGGGGGGGGAATGAGCAGTTCTTC
TRBJ1-1 TRBV9 - - CASSVDSFMNTEAFF TGTGCCAGCAGCGTCGACAGCTTCATGAACACTGAAGCTTTCTTT
TRBJ1-4 TRBV14 few - CASSRTRGAGEKLFF TGTGCCAGCAGCCGTACTCGCGGGGCGGGTGAAAAACTGTTTTTT
TRBJ1-2 TRBV7-9 - - CASSLLDRPNYGYTF TGTGCCAGCAGCTTACTTGACAGACCTAACTATGGCTACACCTTC
TRBJ2-5 TRBV2 - - CASSVMGNQETQYF TGTGCCAGCAGTGTAATGGGGAACCAAGAGACCCAGTACTTC
TRBJ1-1 TRBV6-5 - - CASIARGYTEAFF TGTGCCAGCATCGCTCGGGGGTACACTGAAGCTTTCTTT
TRBJ2-7 TRBV7-8 - - CASTPDRASRIVNEQYF TGTGCCAGCACCCCCGACAGAGCGAGTAGGATTGTGAACGAGCAGTACTTC